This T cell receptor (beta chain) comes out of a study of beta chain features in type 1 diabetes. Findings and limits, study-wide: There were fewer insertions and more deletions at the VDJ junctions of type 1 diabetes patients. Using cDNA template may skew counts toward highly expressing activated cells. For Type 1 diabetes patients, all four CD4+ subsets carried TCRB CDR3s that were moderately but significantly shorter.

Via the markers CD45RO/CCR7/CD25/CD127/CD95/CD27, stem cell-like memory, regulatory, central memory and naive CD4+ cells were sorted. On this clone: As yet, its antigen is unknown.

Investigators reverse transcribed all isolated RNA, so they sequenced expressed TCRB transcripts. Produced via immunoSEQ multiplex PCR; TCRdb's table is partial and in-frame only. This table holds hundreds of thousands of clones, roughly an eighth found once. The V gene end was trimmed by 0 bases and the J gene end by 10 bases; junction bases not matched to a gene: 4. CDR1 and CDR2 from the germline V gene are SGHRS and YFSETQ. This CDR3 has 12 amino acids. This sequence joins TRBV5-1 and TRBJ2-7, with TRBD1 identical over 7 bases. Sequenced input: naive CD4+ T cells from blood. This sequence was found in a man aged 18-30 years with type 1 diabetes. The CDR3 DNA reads TGCGCCAGCAGCTTGGAGGGGGCAGACCAGTACTTC. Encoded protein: CASSLEGADQYF.